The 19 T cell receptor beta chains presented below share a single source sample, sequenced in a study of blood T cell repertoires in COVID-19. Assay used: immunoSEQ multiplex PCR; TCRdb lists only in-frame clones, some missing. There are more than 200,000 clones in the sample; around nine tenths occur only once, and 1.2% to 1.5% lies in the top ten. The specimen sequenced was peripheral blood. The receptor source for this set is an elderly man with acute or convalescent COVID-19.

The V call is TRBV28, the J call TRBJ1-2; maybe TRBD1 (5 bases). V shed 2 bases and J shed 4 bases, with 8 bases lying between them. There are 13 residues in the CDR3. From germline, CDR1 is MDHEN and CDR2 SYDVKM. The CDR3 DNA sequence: TGTGCCAGCAGTTTAGTCGGGGGCTATGGCTACACCTTC. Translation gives CASSLVGGYGYTF.

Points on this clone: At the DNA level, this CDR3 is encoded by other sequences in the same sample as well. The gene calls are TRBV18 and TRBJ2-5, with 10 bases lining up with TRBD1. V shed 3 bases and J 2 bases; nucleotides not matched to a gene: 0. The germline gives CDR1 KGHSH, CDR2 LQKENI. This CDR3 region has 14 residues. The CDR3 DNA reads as TGTGCCAGCTCACCGGACAGGGGGCAAGAGACCCAGTACTTC. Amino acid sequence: CASSPDRGQETQYF.

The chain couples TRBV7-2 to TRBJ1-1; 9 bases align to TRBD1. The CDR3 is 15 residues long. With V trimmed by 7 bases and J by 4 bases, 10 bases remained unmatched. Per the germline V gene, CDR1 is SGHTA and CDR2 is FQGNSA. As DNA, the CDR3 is TGTGCCAGCACCTGGGACAGGGTAATTCGCACTGAAGCTTTCTTT. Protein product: CASTWDRVIRTEAFF.

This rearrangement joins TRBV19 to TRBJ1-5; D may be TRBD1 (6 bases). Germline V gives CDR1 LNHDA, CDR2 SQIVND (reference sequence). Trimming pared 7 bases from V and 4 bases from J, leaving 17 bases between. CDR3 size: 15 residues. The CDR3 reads CASTLIGRGNQPQHF. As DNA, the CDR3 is TGTGCCAGTACCTTAATCGGTAGGGGGAATCAGCCCCAGCATTTT. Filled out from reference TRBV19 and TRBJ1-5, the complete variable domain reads DGGITQSPKYLFRKEGQNVTLSCEQNLNHDAMYWYRQDPGQGLRLIYYSQIVNDFQKGDIAEGYSVSREKKESFPLTVTSAQKNPTAFYLCASTLIGRGNQPQHFGDGTRLSIL.

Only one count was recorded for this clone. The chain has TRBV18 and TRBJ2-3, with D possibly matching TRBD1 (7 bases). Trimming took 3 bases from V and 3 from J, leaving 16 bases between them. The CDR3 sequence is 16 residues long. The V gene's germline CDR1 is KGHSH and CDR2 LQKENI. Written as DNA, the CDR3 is TGTGCCAGCTCACCGCAGGGGGGCAGGGTTACAGATACGCAGTATTTT. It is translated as CASSPQGGRVTDTQYF.

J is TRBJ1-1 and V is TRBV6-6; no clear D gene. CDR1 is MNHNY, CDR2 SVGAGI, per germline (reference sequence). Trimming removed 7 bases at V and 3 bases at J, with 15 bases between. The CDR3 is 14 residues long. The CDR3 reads CASKGGVRDTEAFF. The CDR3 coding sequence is TGTGCCAGCAAGGGTGGGGTGAGGGACACTGAAGCTTTCTTT.

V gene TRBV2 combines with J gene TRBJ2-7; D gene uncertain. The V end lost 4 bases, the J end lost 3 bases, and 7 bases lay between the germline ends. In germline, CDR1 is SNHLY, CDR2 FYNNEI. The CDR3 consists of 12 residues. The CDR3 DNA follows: TGTGCCAGCAGTGTAACGGTCTACGAGCAGTACTTC. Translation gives CASSVTVYEQYF.

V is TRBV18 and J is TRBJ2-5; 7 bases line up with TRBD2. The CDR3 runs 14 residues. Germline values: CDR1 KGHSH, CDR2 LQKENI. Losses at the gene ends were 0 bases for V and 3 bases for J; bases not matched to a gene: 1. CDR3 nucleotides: TGTGCCAGCTCACCACCGCGGGAGAAAGAGACCCAGTACTTC. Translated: CASSPPREKETQYF.

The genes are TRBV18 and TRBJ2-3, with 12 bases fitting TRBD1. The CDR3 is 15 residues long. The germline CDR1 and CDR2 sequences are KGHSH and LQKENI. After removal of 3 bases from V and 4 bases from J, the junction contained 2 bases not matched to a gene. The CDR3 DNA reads TGTGCCAGCTCACCCGGGACAGGGGGCGCAGATACGCAGTATTTT. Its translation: CASSPGTGGADTQYF.

DNA for the CDR3: TGCGCCAGCAGCTTGAGGACAGGGGTCGGGGCCCCGGGGGAGCAGTTCTTC. Translation gives CASSLRTGVGAPGEQFF. V and J are TRBV5-1 and TRBJ2-1; 9 bases line up with TRBD1. Trimming removed 1 base from V and 10 bases from J; junction bases left unmatched: 15. This CDR3 is built from 17 residues. Germline CDR1 is SGHRS and CDR2 is YFSETQ.

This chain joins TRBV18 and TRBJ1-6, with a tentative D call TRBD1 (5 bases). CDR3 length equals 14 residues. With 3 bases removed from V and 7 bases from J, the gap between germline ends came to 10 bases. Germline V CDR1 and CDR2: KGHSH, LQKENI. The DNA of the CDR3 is TGTGCCAGCTCACCTTCTGCAGGGAATTCACCCCTCCACTTT. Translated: CASSPSAGNSPLHF.

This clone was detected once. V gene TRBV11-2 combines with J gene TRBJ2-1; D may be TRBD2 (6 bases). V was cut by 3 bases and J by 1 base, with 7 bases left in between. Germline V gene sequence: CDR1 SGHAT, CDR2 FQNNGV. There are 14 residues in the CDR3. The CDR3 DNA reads TGTGCCAGCAGCTTGGGGGGATCCTACAATGAGCAGTTCTTC. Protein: CASSLGGSYNEQFF.

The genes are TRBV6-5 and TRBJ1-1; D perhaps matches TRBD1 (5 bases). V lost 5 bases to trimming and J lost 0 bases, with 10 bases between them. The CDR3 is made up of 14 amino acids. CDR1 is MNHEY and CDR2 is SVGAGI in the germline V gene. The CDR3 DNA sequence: TGTGCCAGCAGTCTAGACAGTCTGAACACTGAAGCTTTCTTT. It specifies CASSLDSLNTEAFF.

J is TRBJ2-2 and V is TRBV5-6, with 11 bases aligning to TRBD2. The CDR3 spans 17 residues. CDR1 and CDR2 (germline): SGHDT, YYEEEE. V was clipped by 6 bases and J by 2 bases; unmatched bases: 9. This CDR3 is CASTRMGLAENTGELFF. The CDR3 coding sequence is TGTGCCAGCACGCGAATGGGACTAGCGGAAAACACCGGGGAGCTGTTTTTT.

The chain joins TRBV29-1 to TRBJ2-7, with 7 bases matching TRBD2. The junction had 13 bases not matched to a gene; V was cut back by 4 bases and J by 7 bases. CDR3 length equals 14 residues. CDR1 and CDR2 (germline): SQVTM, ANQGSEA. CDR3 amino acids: CSVGLSSGRWEQYF. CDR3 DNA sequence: TGCAGCGTTGGTTTATCTAGCGGCCGATGGGAGCAGTACTTC.

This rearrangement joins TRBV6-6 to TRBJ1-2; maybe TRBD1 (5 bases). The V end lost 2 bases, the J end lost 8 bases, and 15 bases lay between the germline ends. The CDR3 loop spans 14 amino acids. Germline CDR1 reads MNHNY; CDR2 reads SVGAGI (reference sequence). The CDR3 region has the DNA TGTGCCAGCAGTTACGATTGGGGGGACCAAGGCTACACCTTC. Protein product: CASSYDWGDQGYTF.

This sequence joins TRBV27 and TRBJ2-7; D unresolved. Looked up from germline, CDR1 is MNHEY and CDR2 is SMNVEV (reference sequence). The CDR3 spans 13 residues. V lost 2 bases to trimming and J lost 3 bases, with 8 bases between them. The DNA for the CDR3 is TGTGCCAGCAGTTTAAAGCTTTTCTACGAGCAGTACTTC. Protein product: CASSLKLFYEQYF.

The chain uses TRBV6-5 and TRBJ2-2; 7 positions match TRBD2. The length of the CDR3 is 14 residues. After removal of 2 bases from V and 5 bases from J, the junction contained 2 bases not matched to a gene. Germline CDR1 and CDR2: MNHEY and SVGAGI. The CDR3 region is CASSYRGGTGELFF. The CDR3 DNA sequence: TGTGCCAGCAGTTACAGGGGAGGGACCGGGGAGCTGTTTTTT.

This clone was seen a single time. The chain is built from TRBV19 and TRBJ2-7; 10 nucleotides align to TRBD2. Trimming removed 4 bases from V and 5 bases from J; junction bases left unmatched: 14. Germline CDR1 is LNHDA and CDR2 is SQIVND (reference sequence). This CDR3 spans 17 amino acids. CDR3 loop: CASSNNARTSGEDEQYF. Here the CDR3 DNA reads TGTGCCAGTAGTAACAATGCTAGGACTAGCGGAGAGGACGAGCAGTACTTC.